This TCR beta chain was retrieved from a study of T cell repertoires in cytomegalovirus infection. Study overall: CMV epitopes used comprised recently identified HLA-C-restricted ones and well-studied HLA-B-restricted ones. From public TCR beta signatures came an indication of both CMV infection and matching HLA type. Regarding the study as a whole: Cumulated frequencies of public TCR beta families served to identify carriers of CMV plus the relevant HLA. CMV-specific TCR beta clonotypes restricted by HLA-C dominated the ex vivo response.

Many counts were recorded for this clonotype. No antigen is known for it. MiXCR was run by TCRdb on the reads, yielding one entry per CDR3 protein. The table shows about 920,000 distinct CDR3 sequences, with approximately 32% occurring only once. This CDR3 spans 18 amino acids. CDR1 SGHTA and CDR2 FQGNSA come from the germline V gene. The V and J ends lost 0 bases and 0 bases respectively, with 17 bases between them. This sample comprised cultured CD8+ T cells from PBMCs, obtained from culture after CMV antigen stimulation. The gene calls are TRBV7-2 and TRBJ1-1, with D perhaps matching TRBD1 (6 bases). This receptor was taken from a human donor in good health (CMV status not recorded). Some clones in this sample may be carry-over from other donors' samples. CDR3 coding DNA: TGTGCCAGCAGCTTAGCCCCTACAGGGTCCCTACTGAACACTGAAGCTTTCTTT. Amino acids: CASSLAPTGSLLNTEAFF.